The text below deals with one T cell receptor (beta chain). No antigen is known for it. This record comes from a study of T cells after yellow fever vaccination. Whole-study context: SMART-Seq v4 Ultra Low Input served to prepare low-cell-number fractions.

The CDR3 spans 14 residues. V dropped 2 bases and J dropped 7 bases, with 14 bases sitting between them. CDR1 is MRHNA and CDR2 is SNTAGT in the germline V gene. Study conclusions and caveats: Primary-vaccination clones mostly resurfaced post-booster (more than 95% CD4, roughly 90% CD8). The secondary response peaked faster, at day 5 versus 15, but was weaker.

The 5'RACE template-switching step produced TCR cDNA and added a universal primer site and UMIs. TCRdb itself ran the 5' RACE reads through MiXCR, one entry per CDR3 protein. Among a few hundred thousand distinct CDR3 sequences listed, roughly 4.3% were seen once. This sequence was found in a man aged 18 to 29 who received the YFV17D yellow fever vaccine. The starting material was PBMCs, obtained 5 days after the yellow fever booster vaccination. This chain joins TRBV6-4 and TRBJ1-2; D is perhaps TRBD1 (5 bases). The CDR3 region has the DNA TGTGCCAGCAGTGACGCCGGGGGGTTTGGTGGCTACACCTTC. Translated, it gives CASSDAGGFGGYTF.